The 3 T cell receptor beta chains below were found in one sample sequenced in a study of T cells in Graves' hyperthyroidism and ophthalmopathy. What was amplified from RNA transcripts were TCR beta CDR3 regions. RT-PCR in the first round (using the HTBI primer set) targeted the TCR CDR3. TCRdb reprocessed the multiplex PCR reads via MiXCR and lists one record per CDR3 protein. In the table there are about 360,000 distinct CDR3 sequences, approximately 13% of which are singletons. Material: blood. These TCRs come from a woman aged 18-30 years with Graves' hyperthyroidism.

The chain carries TRBV25-1 and TRBJ2-5, with 8 nucleotides matching TRBD2. The CDR3 has 16 amino acids. J lost 6 bases, V lost 1 base, and 10 bases had no gene match. The germline V gene encodes CDR1 MGHDK and CDR2 SYGVNS. The CDR3 DNA is TGTGCCAGCAGTGAATCAGGTCGGGGGGGGCTGAAGACCCAGTACTTC. Its protein product is CASSESGRGGLKTQYF.

This clonotype was seen ten or more times. The genes are TRBV19 and TRBJ2-1; the D is unclear. V lost 5 bases to trimming and J lost 5 bases, with 16 bases between them. This CDR3 region has 15 residues. Germline CDR1 is LNHDA and CDR2 is SQIVND (reference sequence). CDR3 nucleotides: TGTGCCAGTAGTTCTCGGGTTTTAGTCGACAATGAGCAGTTCTTC. The encoded protein is CASSSRVLVDNEQFF.

This clonotype was detected a few times. This chain uses TRBV2 with TRBJ1-2; D remains ambiguous. The CDR3 is 12 amino acids. V shed 6 bases and J shed 2 bases, with 7 bases lying between them. The germline gives CDR1 SNHLY, CDR2 FYNNEI. CDR3 sequence: CASRRINYGYTF. In nucleotides, the CDR3 is TGTGCCAGCAGACGGATAAACTATGGCTACACCTTC.